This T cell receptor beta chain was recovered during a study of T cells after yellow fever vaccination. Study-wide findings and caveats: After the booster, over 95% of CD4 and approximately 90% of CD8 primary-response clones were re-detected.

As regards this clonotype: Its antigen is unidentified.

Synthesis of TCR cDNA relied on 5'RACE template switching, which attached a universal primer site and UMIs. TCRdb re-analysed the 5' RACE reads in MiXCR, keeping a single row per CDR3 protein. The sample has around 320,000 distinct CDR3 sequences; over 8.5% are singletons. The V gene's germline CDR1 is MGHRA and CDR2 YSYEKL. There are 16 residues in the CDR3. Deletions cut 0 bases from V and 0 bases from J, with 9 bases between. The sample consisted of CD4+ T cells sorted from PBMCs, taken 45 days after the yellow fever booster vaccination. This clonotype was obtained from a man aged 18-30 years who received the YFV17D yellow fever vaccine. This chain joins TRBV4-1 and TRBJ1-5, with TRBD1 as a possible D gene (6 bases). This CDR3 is CASSQEGGYSNQPQHF. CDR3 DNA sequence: TGCGCCAGCAGCCAAGAAGGGGGGTATAGCAATCAGCCCCAGCATTTT.